Listed below are T cell receptor beta chains from one sample, sequenced in a study of blood T cells in healthy people across ages. TCRdb fed the 5' RACE reads into MiXCR, producing one record per CDR3 protein. In the table there are around 1.7 million distinct CDR3 sequences, roughly 27% of which are singletons. The specimen sequenced was blood. The receptors come from a woman aged 25-40 years in good health. CDR3s include the opening cysteine and the closing phenylalanine or tryptophan. Fields, in order: J gene, V gene, CDR3 protein.

J gene: TRBJ1-2; V gene: TRBV28; CDR3 protein: CASTSNPGIGDGYTF
J gene: TRBJ1-6; V gene: TRBV12-3/TRBV12-4; CDR3 protein: CASSYRQGAEGAPLHF
J gene: TRBJ1-1; V gene: TRBV29-1; CDR3 protein: CSVENPTGVGTEAFF
J gene: TRBJ2-1; V gene: TRBV24-1; CDR3 protein: CATTSPAQRSYNEQFF
J gene: TRBJ2-2; V gene: TRBV5-1; CDR3 protein: CASNHRGSGELFF
J gene: TRBJ2-5; V gene: TRBV3-1; CDR3 protein: CASSHGEIPGETQYF
J gene: TRBJ1-2; V gene: TRBV3-1; CDR3 protein: CASSRQDPYGYTF
J gene: TRBJ2-2; V gene: TRBV7-8; CDR3 protein: CASSFGPTDGELFF
J gene: TRBJ2-7; V gene: TRBV7-2; CDR3 protein: CASSPGRAGEQYF
J gene: TRBJ2-1; V gene: TRBV20-1; CDR3 protein: CSARSGGSYNEQFF
J gene: TRBJ2-5; V gene: TRBV5-1; CDR3 protein: CASSLVPQGEETQYF
J gene: TRBJ2-3; V gene: TRBV20-1; CDR3 protein: CSAMGAHGGTDTQYF
J gene: TRBJ2-7; V gene: TRBV7-2; CDR3 protein: CASSLARGPYDEQYF
J gene: TRBJ2-1; V gene: TRBV24-1; CDR3 protein: CAASDSTGSSYNEQFF
J gene: -; V gene: TRBV5-1; CDR3 protein: CASSQGTAVREQYF
J gene: TRBJ2-1; V gene: TRBV12-3/TRBV12-4; CDR3 protein: CASRLAVGEQFF
J gene: TRBJ1-2; V gene: TRBV9; CDR3 protein: CASSVLTGGAGGYTF